These 11 T cell receptor beta chains came from one sample sequenced in a study of blood T cell repertoires in COVID-19. Data came from immunoSEQ multiplex PCR; TCRdb stores just in-frame clones and leaves some out. The data contain almost 200,000 clones, approximately 80% of them singletons. Material for sequencing was peripheral blood. The receptors originated from a man aged 55 to 70 with COVID-19, enrolled during active disease.

As regards this clone: Other DNA sequences in the same sample also yield this CDR3. The V and J genes are TRBV6-5 and TRBJ1-1; TRBD1 matches 7 bases. This CDR3 is 14 amino acids long. Germline lookup yields CDR1 MNHEY and CDR2 SVGAGI. With V trimmed by 6 bases and J by 0 bases, 4 bases remained unmatched. The CDR3 here is CASSYDRVNTEAFF. The DNA of the CDR3 is TGTGCCAGCAGCTATGACAGGGTGAACACTGAAGCTTTCTTT.

V and J are TRBV5-1 and TRBJ1-5; D ambiguous. From germline, CDR1 is SGHRS and CDR2 YFSETQ. V lost 0 bases and J lost 6, with 10 bases in between. The CDR3 loop spans 14 amino acids. CDR3: CASSLAGPGQPQHF. Written as DNA, the CDR3 is TGCGCCAGCAGCTTGGCTGGGCCCGGTCAGCCCCAGCATTTT.

J is TRBJ1-5 and V is TRBV7-8; D unclear. This CDR3 contains 18 residues. CDR1 is SGHVS and CDR2 is FQNEAQ in the germline V gene. The ends were cut back, 4 bases at V and 6 bases at J, with 25 bases in the middle. CDR3: CASSSVGRLSDEGQPQHF. Here the CDR3 DNA reads TGTGCCAGCAGCTCCGTGGGGAGGTTATCCGATGAGGGTCAGCCCCAGCATTTT.

This clone was detected once. V is TRBV27 and J is TRBJ1-5, with 11 bases identical to TRBD1. With 6 bases clipped from V and 7 bases from J, the junction kept 5 bases outside the gene matches. The CDR3 runs 14 residues. The V gene's germline CDR1 is MNHEY and CDR2 SMNVEV (reference sequence). The CDR3 bases are TGTGCCAGCAGGGACAGGGGGCTTCGCCAGCCCCAGCATTTT. Its protein product is CASRDRGLRQPQHF.

The chain carries TRBV6-6 and TRBJ2-7, with D tentatively TRBD1 (5 bases). Germline values: CDR1 MNHNY, CDR2 SVGAGI (reference sequence). V was trimmed by 2 bases and J by 0 bases, leaving 11 bases between them. This CDR3 spans 15 amino acids. The DNA for the CDR3 is TGTGCCAGCAGTTACGACAGCCGCAGCTCCTACGAGCAGTACTTC. Its translation: CASSYDSRSSYEQYF.

The chain links TRBV6-2 or TRBV6-3 to TRBJ2-7, with D possibly being TRBD1 (8 bases). The germline V gene encodes CDR1 MNHEY and CDR2 SVGEGT. V was clipped by 6 bases and J by 8 bases, with 20 bases between them. The CDR3 is 14 amino acids. The CDR3 DNA reads TGTGCCAGCAGCCCCTCGGGAGGCAGGGGGCAGCAGTACTTC. Protein product: CASSPSGGRGQQYF.

The chain uses TRBV29-1 and TRBJ1-1; 10 bases are shared with TRBD1. V lost 6 bases and J lost 4; bases outside the gene matches: 32. There are 22 residues in the CDR3. Per the germline V gene, CDR1 is SQVTM and CDR2 is ANQGSEA. CDR3 amino acids: CSVRGPPRDRGRVAPGATEAFF. As DNA, the CDR3 is TGCAGCGTCAGGGGACCCCCCCGAGACAGGGGGCGCGTTGCGCCCGGCGCCACTGAAGCTTTCTTT.

The V and J genes are TRBV16 and TRBJ2-2; TRBD1 might be the D (5 bases). Trimming pared 2 bases from V and 2 bases from J, leaving 6 bases between. This CDR3 is 14 amino acids long. Germline-derived CDR1 and CDR2 are KGHSY and FQNENV. In DNA form, the CDR3 reads TGTGCCAGCAGCCAAAGGGGAAACACCGGGGAGCTGTTTTTT. Translation gives CASSQRGNTGELFF. The full variable domain, rest sourced from reference TRBV16 and TRBJ2-2, is GEEVAQTPKHLVRGEGQKAKLYCAPIKGHSYVFWYQQVLKNEFKFLISFQNENVFDETGMPKERFSAKCLPNSPCSLEIQATKLEDSAVYFCASSQRGNTGELFFGEGSRLTVL.

This chain links TRBV28 with TRBJ2-1, with 11 bases matching TRBD2. V lost 0 bases, J lost 3 bases, and 13 bases stayed unmatched. The CDR3 has 20 residues. Looked up from germline, CDR1 is MDHEN and CDR2 is SYDVKM. The chain's CDR3 is CASSLWKLQSSGRFYNEQFF. DNA of the CDR3: TGTGCCAGCAGTTTATGGAAACTTCAATCTAGCGGGAGGTTCTACAATGAGCAGTTCTTC.

On this clone: This specimen includes other DNA sequences encoding the same CDR3. The chain is built from TRBV30 and TRBJ1-6, with 7 bases aligning to TRBD1. This CDR3 comprises 14 residues. The germline CDR1 and CDR2 sequences are GTSNPN and SVGIG (reference sequence). J lost 7 bases, V lost 3 bases, and 6 bases had no gene match. For the CDR3, the DNA is TGTGCCTGGAGGGGGGACAGTCCAAATTCACCCCTCCACTTT. As protein: CAWRGDSPNSPLHF.

This clone was detected only once. As DNA, the CDR3 is TGTGCCAGCTCCCAGCCCGGGACACAAAACGGAAACACCATATATTTT. This translates into CASSQPGTQNGNTIYF. The chain carries TRBV18 and TRBJ1-3, with TRBD1 as a possible D gene (6 bases). Germline assignment: CDR1 KGHSH and CDR2 LQKENI. V was clipped by 6 bases and J by 4 bases, with 19 bases between them. The CDR3 loop spans 16 amino acids.